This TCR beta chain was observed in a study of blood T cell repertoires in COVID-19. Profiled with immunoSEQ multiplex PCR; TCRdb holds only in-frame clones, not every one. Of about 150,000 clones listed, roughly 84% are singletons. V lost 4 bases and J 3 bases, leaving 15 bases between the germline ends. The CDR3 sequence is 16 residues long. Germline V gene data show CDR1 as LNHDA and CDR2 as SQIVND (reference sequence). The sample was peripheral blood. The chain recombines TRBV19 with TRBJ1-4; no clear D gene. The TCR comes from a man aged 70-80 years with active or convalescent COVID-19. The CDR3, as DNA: TGTGCCAGTAGTAATACCCTGGGCAGGCCTAATGAAAAACTGTTTTTT. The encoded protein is CASSNTLGRPNEKLFF.